The clone carrying this TCR beta chain was observed many times. These data come from a study of T cells in Graves' hyperthyroidism and ophthalmopathy. The CDR3 contains 16 residues. The ends were cut back, 7 bases at V and 8 bases at J, with 24 bases in the middle. The germline CDR1 and CDR2 sequences are WSHSY and SAAADI. Researchers amplified the TCR beta CDR3 regions from RNA transcripts. The HTBI primer set was used in a first-round RT-PCR of the TCR CDR3. Via MiXCR, TCRdb re-called the multiplex PCR reads, giving one row per CDR3 protein. The sample consists of around 300,000 distinct CDR3 sequences, 25% of them appearing once.

The chain carries TRBV10-2 and TRBJ2-4, with D perhaps assigned TRBD1 or TRBD2 (6 bases each). This clonotype was obtained from a man aged 35-49 years with Graves' hyperthyroidism that later progressed to Graves' ophthalmopathy. The sample taken for sequencing was blood. The CDR3: CASTPELGAGTDIQYF. Here the CDR3 DNA reads TGCGCCAGCACTCCCGAGTTGGGGGCGGGAACGGACATTCAGTACTTC.